The clone carrying this TCR beta chain has just a few counts. Its target is unknown. The sample originates from a study of neurological immune-mediated disorders. Whole-study findings and limits: Patients with HTLV-1-associated myelopathy had the highest level of TCR clonal expansion, whereas patients with multiple sclerosis had the lowest level, falling beneath the level found in healthy controls. Expanded clones shared no identical CDR3 amino acid sequences across subjects, which suggested private TCR-beta repertoires in all groups.

Preparation of the unsorted libraries drew on 2 million PBMCs stored at -80 C. cDNA synthesis was performed by 5'RACE with 10-nucleotide random UMIs. In TCRdb, the 5' RACE reads were re-called with MiXCR into one record per CDR3 protein. Here the sample spans under 75,000 distinct CDR3 sequences, about 3% being singletons. The CDR3 consists of 14 residues. V trimming: 7 bases; J trimming: 2 bases; junction bases outside the gene matches: 6. V and J are TRBV12-3 or TRBV12-4 and TRBJ1-1; 8 nucleotides agree with TRBD1. Sequenced sample: PBMCs. This clonotype was sampled from a woman between 50 and 59 years old with multiple sclerosis. This chain's CDR3 is CASTHGQGNTEAFF. CDR3 bases: TGTGCCAGCACCCACGGACAGGGTAACACTGAAGCTTTCTTT.